Given below is one T cell receptor (beta chain) in context. Its specificity is unknown. This table comes from immunoSEQ multiplex PCR, and its TCRdb copy is limited to in-frame clones, with some not included. The table has 190,000 or so clones, 65% to 85% seen once. These data belong to a study of cytomegalovirus exposure and HLA in healthy donors. Study outcomes and limitations: Subsequent analysis revealed that first-cohort TCR clusters tended to co-occur in the 130 or so validation repertoires. Overall, around 150 TCR beta chains were annotated as cytomegalovirus-associated. Specificity of three CMV-associated chains for CMV antigens was verified in vitro. Many donors carried some public TCRs, although rarity characterized most TCR sequences.

The receptor was derived from a woman under 30 in good health and CMV-seropositive. Sequenced sample: PBMCs.

The CDR3 nucleotides read TGCGCCAGCAGCTTTGGGCAGGCCTCCTCTGGAAACACCATATATTTT. It is translated as CASSFGQASSGNTIYF. The chain recombines TRBV5-1 with TRBJ1-3; D remains ambiguous. Trimming left V 2 bases short and J 0 bases short, with 12 bases between. The germline CDR1 and CDR2 sequences are SGHRS and YFSETQ. The length of the CDR3 is 16 residues.